This is a list of T cell receptor beta chains from one sample in a study of CD8 T cells in Susac syndrome. TCRdb re-derived calls from the immunoSEQ multiplex PCR reads in MiXCR, one entry per CDR3 protein. Seen here are approximately 120,000 distinct CDR3 sequences, over 90% observed once, and the top ten hold about 0.14%. Sequencing input: CD4+ T cells from PBMCs. These receptors originate from a human donor in good health. Both conserved end residues are part of each CDR3. D genes are given only for firm matches. A row's size may be missing; if present it is once, few, many or a size class.

>TRBJ2-7|-|TRBV4-3|-
TGCGCCAGCAGCCAAGATGCCTGGGGGCCCTACGAGCAGTACTTC
CASSQDAWGPYEQYF
>TRBJ2-5|-|TRBV7-8|few
TGTGCCAGCAGCTGGGTCCTCCAAGAGACCCAGTACTTC
CASSWVLQETQYF
>TRBJ2-7|TRBD1|TRBV20-1|-
TGCAGTGCCGTACCACTAACGGACAGGCGCTCCTACGAGCAGTACTTC
CSAVPLTDRRSYEQYF
>TRBJ2-5|TRBD2|TRBV5-1|-
TGCGCCAGCAGCTTGGCTGCTAGCGGGGTGGAGACCCAGTACTTC
CASSLAASGVETQYF
>TRBJ2-7|-|TRBV7-2|-
TGTGCCAGCACTAATCGCCAGACCACCTACGAGCAGTACTTC
CASTNRQTTYEQYF
>TRBJ1-5|-|TRBV13|-
TGTGCCAGCACTCAGGGGATTAGCAATCAGCCCCAGCATTTT
CASTQGISNQPQHF
>TRBJ1-5|TRBD1|TRBV12-3/TRBV12-4|-
TGTGCCAGCAGCTACTCTCAGGGGGCCGCAAGTATAGGCAATCAGCCCCAGCATTTT
CASSYSQGAASIGNQPQHF
>TRBJ1-1|-|TRBV6-1|few
TGTGCCAGCAGCATACTGGGTGGTGAAGCTTTCTTT
CASSILGGEAFF
>TRBJ2-1|TRBD2|TRBV15|-
TGTGCCACCAGATACGGACTAGCGGGGACCAGCTCCTACAATGAGCAGTTCTTC
CATRYGLAGTSSYNEQFF
>TRBJ1-1|-|TRBV7-9|-
TGTGCCAGCAGCTTAGCAGGGGAGGCTGTAGCTTTCTTT
CASSLAGEAVAFF
>TRBJ1-2|-|TRBV29-1|-
TGCAGCGTTGCCGGGACACTCTATGGCTACACCTTC
CSVAGTLYGYTF
>TRBJ1-2|-|TRBV29-1|-
TGCAGCGTTGATCTCTCCTCCGATGGCTACACCTTC
CSVDLSSDGYTF
>TRBJ2-1|TRBD2|TRBV7-2|-
TGTGCCAGCAGCTTAGAGGGGGCTAGCGGGAAACGGTTCTTC
CASSLEGASGKRFF
>TRBJ2-5|TRBD1|TRBV6-5|-
TGTGCCAGCAGTTACTCTGGGACAGCGCAAGAGACCCAGTACTTC
CASSYSGTAQETQYF
>TRBJ1-4|-|TRBV7-9|-
TGTGCCAGCGCCCCCCAGGAAAAACTGTTTTTT
CASAPQEKLFF
>TRBJ2-7|TRBD1|TRBV6-2/TRBV6-3|few
TGTGCCAGCAGGCGCGACAGGGTCGAGCAGTACTTC
CASRRDRVEQYF
>TRBJ2-1|TRBD1|TRBV5-1|-
TGCGCCAGCAGCCCTCGGGACAGCTTCTCCTACAATGAGCAGTTCTTC
CASSPRDSFSYNEQFF
>TRBJ1-2|TRBD1|TRBV20-1|once
TGCAGTGCTAGGACCGGGACAGGGTTTGATGGCTACACCTTC
CSARTGTGFDGYTF
>TRBJ1-6|-|TRBV19|-
TGTGCCAGTAGTTCCCAGGGAGATAATTCACCCCTCCACTTT
CASSSQGDNSPLHF
>TRBJ2-2|-|TRBV6-2/TRBV6-3|-
TGTGCCAGCAGTTACCCTCGGGTCGGGGGTGCCGGGGAGCTGTTTTTT
CASSYPRVGGAGELFF
>TRBJ2-5|TRBD2|TRBV28|-
TGTGCCGGACAAAAACGACACCCGGGGGGAGAGACCCAGTACTTC
CAGQKRHPGGETQYF
>TRBJ2-5|-|TRBV5-1|-
TGCGCCAGCAGCTTGGCGGGGGTGCACCAAGAGACCCAGTACTTC
CASSLAGVHQETQYF
>TRBJ1-5|TRBD1|TRBV5-1|-
TGCGCCAGCAGCATTGGGACAGGGAATCAGCCCCAGCATTTT
CASSIGTGNQPQHF
>TRBJ1-2|-|TRBV9|-
TGTGCCAGCAGCCCCCTCGGGACCCATGGCTACACCTTC
CASSPLGTHGYTF
>TRBJ1-6|-|TRBV20-1|once
TGCAGTGCTAGACAGGCCAGCTCCTATAATTCACCCCTCCACTTT
CSARQASSYNSPLHF
>TRBJ1-2|-|TRBV6-5|-
TGTGCCAGCAGTTCCACTCACCGGGGCTATGGCTACACCTTC
CASSSTHRGYGYTF
>TRBJ1-1|-|TRBV7-9|-
TGTGCCAGCAGCAAGACAGCTATGAACACTGAAGCTTTCTTT
CASSKTAMNTEAFF
>TRBJ2-2|-|TRBV5-1|-
TGCGCCAGCAACTCAGGGATCAACACCGGGGAGCTGTTTTTT
CASNSGINTGELFF
>TRBJ1-4|-|TRBV21-1|once
TGTGCCAGCAGCAAGGGACGGGAGTCAACTAATGAAAAACTGTTTTTT
CASSKGRESTNEKLFF
>TRBJ2-1|TRBD2|TRBV9|-
TGTGCCAGCAGTGCCCTGGGAGGGGCAGGGAATGAGCAGTTCTTC
CASSALGGAGNEQFF
>TRBJ1-2|-|TRBV4-3|few
TGCGCCAGCAGCCAAGAGGGCAGGGTGGACTATGGCTACACCTTC
CASSQEGRVDYGYTF
>TRBJ2-6|TRBD2|TRBV20-1|-
TGCAGTGCTAGAGATTTAGGAGCGGGGAGCTCTGGGGCCAACGTCCTGACTTTC
CSARDLGAGSSGANVLTF
>TRBJ1-2|TRBD1|TRBV28|-
TGTGCCAGCAGATCGACAGGGGCGAGTATTGGCTACACCTTC
CASRSTGASIGYTF
>TRBJ2-1|-|TRBV18|once
TGTGCCAGCTCACCACAACAGGGAAATGAGCAGTTCTTC
CASSPQQGNEQFF
>TRBJ1-1|-|TRBV6-5|once
TGTGCCAGCAGTTACTCGTCCGAAAACACTGAAGCTTTCTTT
CASSYSSENTEAFF
>TRBJ1-5|-|TRBV3-1|-
TGTGCCAGCAGCCAGAGGGGTGAGCAGCCCCAGCATTTT
CASSQRGEQPQHF
>TRBJ2-7|TRBD1|TRBV7-9|-
TGTGCCAGCAGCTTCGGAAAACCCGGGACAGGAAACTACGAGCAGTACTTC
CASSFGKPGTGNYEQYF
>TRBJ2-1|-|TRBV7-8|-
TGTGCCAGCAGCTTAGATGACCTTAGAGCGACAGCCTCTTCGCATGAGCAGTTCTTC
CASSLDDLRATASSHEQFF
>TRBJ2-7|-|TRBV27|-
TGTGCCAGCAGTTTGCGCGGGGTTAGCTCCTACGAGCAGTACTTC
CASSLRGVSSYEQYF
>TRBJ2-5|TRBD2|TRBV19|-
TGTGCCAGTAGTATGACTAGCGGAGCCACCCAAGAGACCCAGTACTTC
CASSMTSGATQETQYF
>TRBJ2-2|-|TRBV29-1|-
TGCAGCGTTGAATCCCAATCGGCCCGGGAGCTGTTTTTT
CSVESQSARELFF
>TRBJ1-1|-|TRBV7-2|-
TGTGCCAGCAGCTTAGTGCAGGGTAAGGCTTTCTTT
CASSLVQGKAFF
>TRBJ2-2|TRBD1|TRBV19|-
TGTGCCAGTAGTATTCCCAGACAGGGGTTCGCCGGGGAGCTGTTTTTT
CASSIPRQGFAGELFF
>TRBJ1-4|TRBD1|TRBV7-2|-
TGTGCCAGCAACCAGGGGGCAACTAATGAAAAACTGTTTTTT
CASNQGATNEKLFF
>TRBJ2-1|-|TRBV2|-
TGTGCCAGCAGTGAATGGAGGGATACCAATGAGCAGTTCTTC
CASSEWRDTNEQFF
>TRBJ2-7|-|TRBV2|once
TGTGCCAGCAAAGACAAACTGTACGAGCAGTACTTC
CASKDKLYEQYF